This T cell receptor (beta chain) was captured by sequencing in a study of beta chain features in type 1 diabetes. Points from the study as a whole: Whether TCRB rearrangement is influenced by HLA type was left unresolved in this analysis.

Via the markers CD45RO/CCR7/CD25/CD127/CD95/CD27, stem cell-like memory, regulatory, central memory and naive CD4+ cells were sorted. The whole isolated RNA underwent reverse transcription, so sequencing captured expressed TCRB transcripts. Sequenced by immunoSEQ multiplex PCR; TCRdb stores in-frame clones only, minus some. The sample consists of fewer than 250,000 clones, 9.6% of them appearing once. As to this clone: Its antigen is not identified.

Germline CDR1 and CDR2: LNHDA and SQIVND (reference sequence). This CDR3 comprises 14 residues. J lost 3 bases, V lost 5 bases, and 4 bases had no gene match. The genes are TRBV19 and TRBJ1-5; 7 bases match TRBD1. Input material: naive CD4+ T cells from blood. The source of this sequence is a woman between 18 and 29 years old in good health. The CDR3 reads CASSPQGPNQPQHF. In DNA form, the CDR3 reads TGTGCCAGTAGTCCACAGGGGCCCAATCAGCCCCAGCATTTT.